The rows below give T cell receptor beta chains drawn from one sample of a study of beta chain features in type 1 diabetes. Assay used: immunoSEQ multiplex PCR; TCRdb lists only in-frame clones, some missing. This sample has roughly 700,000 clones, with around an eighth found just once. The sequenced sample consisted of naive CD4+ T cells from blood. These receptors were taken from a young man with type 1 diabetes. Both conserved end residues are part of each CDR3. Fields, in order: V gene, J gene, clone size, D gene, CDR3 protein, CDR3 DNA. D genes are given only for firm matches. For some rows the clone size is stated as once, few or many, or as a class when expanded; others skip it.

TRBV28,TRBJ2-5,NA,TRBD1,CASTPGQGVETQYF,TGTGCCAGCACCCCGGGACAGGGGGTTGAGACCCAGTACTTC
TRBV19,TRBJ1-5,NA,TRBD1,CASSIRQGVNQPQHF,TGTGCCAGTAGTATCAGACAGGGGGTAAATCAGCCCCAGCATTTT
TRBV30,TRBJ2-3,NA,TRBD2,CAWSVGTSENTQYF,TGTGCCTGGAGTGTCGGGACTAGCGAAAATACGCAGTATTTT
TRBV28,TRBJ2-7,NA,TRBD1,CASTPDRDEQYF,TGTGCCAGCACCCCCGACAGGGACGAGCAGTACTTC
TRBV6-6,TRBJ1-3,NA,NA,CASSLPGNTIYF,TGTGCCAGCAGCCTCCCTGGAAACACCATATATTTT
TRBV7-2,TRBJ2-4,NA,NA,CASSLVQGSNIQYF,TGTGCCAGCAGCTTAGTTCAGGGAAGCAACATTCAGTACTTC
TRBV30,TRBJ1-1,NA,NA,CAWSVRFQNTEAFF,TGTGCCTGGAGTGTACGCTTCCAGAACACTGAAGCTTTCTTT
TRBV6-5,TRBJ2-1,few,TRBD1,CASRLTGDAYNEQFF,TGTGCCAGCAGACTCACAGGGGACGCCTACAATGAGCAGTTCTTC
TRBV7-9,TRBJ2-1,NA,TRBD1,CASSLVIRTGLNDEQFF,TGTGCCAGCAGCTTAGTTATCAGGACAGGGTTGAACGATGAGCAGTTCTTC
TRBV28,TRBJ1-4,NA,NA,CASTGGNEKLFF,TGTGCCAGCACAGGCGGGAATGAAAAACTGTTTTTT
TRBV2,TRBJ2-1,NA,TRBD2,CASGTSGGKLGEQFF,TGTGCCAGTGGGACTAGCGGGGGCAAATTAGGTGAGCAGTTCTTC
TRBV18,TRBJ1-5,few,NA,CASSPGVSNQPQHF,TGTGCCAGCTCACCGGGAGTCTCCAATCAGCCCCAGCATTTT
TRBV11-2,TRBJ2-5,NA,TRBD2,CASSPRTSGVLIPSQYF,TGTGCCAGCAGCCCCCGGACTAGCGGGGTACTCATTCCGTCCCAGTACTTC
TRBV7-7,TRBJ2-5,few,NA,CASSLTILETQYF,TGTGCTAGCAGCCTGACTATTTTGGAGACCCAGTACTTC
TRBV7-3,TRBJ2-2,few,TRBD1,CASSSGQATGELFF,TGTGCCAGCAGCTCGGGACAGGCCACCGGGGAGCTGTTTTTT
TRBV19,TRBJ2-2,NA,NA,CASSLVGPGELFF,TGTGCCAGTAGCCTTGTGGGACCCGGGGAGCTGTTTTTT
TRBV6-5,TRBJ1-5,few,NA,CATKPGNSNQPQHF,TGTGCCACCAAACCAGGGAATAGCAATCAGCCCCAGCATTTT
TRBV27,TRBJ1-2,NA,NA,CASSLWSNYGYTF,TGTGCCAGCAGTTTATGGTCCAACTATGGCTACACCTTC
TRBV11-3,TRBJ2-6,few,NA,CASSARTSGANVLTF,TGTGCCAGCAGCGCACGGACCTCTGGGGCCAACGTCCTGACTTTC
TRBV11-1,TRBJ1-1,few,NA,CASSWDLYTEAFF,TGTGCCAGCAGCTGGGACTTGTACACTGAAGCTTTCTTT
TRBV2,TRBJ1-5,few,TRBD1,CASSESGQGFQPQHF,TGTGCCAGCAGTGAATCCGGACAGGGCTTTCAGCCCCAGCATTTT
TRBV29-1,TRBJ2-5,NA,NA,CSGDRDSTETQYF,TGCAGCGGGGATCGGGACTCGACGGAGACCCAGTACTTC
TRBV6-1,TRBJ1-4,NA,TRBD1,CASSVGGQGREKLFF,TGTGCCAGCAGTGTGGGGGGACAGGGAAGAGAAAAACTGTTTTTT
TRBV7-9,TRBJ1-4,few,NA,CASSLAEVNEKLFF,TGTGCCAGCAGCTTAGCGGAGGTTAATGAAAAACTGTTTTTT
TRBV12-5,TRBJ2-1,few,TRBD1,CASGSPGQGSYNEQFF,TGTGCTAGTGGTTCTCCGGGACAGGGGTCCTACAATGAGCAGTTCTTC
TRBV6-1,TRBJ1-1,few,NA,CANQGIWNTEAFF,TGTGCCAACCAGGGGATATGGAACACTGAAGCTTTCTTT
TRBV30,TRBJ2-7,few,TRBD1,CAWTRDRVVEQYF,TGTGCCTGGACCCGGGACAGGGTGGTCGAGCAGTACTTC
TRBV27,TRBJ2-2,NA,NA,CASASLGVPNTGELFF,TGTGCCAGCGCCTCCTTGGGGGTACCGAACACCGGGGAGCTGTTTTTT
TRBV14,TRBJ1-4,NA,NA,CASSPLPVGTGEKLFF,TGTGCCAGCAGCCCCCTCCCTGTGGGGACGGGAGAAAAACTGTTTTTT
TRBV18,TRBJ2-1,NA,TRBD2,CASSPASGGVYNEQFF,TGTGCCAGCTCACCCGCTAGCGGGGGGGTGTACAATGAGCAGTTCTTC
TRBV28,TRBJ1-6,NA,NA,CASSLFPSPLHF,TGTGCCAGCAGTTTATTCCCTTCACCCCTCCACTTT
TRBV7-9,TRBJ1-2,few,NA,CASSLGGPPRDGYTF,TGTGCCAGCAGCTTAGGTGGGCCTCCTAGGGATGGCTACACCTTC
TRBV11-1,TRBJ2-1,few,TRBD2,CASSFIAGENEQFF,TGTGCCAGCAGCTTCATAGCGGGGGAAAATGAGCAGTTCTTC
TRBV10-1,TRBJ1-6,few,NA,CASSESIVGSSPLHF,TGCGCCAGCAGTGAGTCTATCGTTGGCAGTTCACCCCTCCACTTT
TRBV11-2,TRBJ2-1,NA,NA,CASSLRTDRFF,TGTGCCAGCAGCTTACGGACAGATCGGTTCTTC
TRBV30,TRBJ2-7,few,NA,CAWSHSGEQYF,TGTGCCTGGAGTCACAGCGGGGAGCAGTACTTC
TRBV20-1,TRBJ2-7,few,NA,CSARFGGGWYF,TGCAGTGCTAGATTCGGGGGCGGCTGGTACTTC
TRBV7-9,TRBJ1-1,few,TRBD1,CATSTGLNTEAFF,TGTGCCACCTCGACAGGGTTGAACACTGAAGCTTTCTTT
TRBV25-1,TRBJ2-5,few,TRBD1,CASSDDRVKETQYF,TGTGCCAGCAGTGACGACAGGGTAAAAGAGACCCAGTACTTC
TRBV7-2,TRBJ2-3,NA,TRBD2,CASSLGRTRATDTQYF,TGTGCCAGCAGCTTAGGCCGGACTAGGGCGACAGATACGCAGTATTTT
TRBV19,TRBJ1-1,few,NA,CASSMVGAEAFF,TGTGCCAGTAGTATGGTAGGGGCTGAAGCTTTCTTT
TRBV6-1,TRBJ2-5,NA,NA,CASSERDLETQYF,TGTGCCAGCAGTGAACGAGATCTCGAGACCCAGTACTTC
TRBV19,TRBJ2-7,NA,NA,CASSGSGTEDYEQYF,TGTGCCAGTAGCGGATCCGGGACGGAGGACTACGAGCAGTACTTC
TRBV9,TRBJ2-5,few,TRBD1,CASSVGTGQETQYF,TGTGCCAGCAGCGTCGGGACAGGGCAAGAGACCCAGTACTTC
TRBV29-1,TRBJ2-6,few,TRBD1,CSARDRGNSGANVLTF,TGCAGCGCCCGGGACAGGGGAAACTCTGGGGCCAACGTCCTGACTTTC
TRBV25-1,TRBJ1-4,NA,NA,CASSEYGGLSNEKLFF,TGTGCCAGCAGTGAATATGGGGGGTTGTCTAATGAAAAACTGTTTTTT
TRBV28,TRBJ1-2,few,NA,CASSLPGPNYGYTF,TGTGCCAGCAGTTTACCTGGACCTAACTATGGCTACACCTTC
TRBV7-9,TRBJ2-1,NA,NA,CASSSPRSVGEQFF,TGTGCCAGCAGCTCCCCCAGGTCAGTGGGTGAGCAGTTCTTC
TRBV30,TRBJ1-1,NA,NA,CAWSVWQEGSAEAFF,TGTGCCTGGAGTGTCTGGCAGGAAGGGTCGGCTGAAGCTTTCTTT
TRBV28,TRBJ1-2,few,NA,CASSFRGDGYTF,TGTGCCAGCAGTTTTAGAGGGGATGGCTACACCTTC